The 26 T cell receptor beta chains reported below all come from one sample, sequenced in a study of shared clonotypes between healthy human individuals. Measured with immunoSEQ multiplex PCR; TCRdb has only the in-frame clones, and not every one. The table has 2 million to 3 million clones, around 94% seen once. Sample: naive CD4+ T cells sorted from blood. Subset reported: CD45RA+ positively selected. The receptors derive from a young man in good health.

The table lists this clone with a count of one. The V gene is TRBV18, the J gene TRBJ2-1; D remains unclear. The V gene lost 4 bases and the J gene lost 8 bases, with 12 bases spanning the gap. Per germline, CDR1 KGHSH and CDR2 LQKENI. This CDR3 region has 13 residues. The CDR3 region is CASSQVRSDEQFF. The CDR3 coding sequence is TGTGCCAGCTCACAGGTTCGCTCGGATGAGCAGTTCTTC.

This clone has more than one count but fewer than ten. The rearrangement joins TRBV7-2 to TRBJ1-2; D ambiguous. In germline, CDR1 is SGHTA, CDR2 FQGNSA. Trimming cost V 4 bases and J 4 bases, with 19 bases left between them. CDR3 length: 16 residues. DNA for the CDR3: TGTGCCAGCAGCTCGATAACGGTCGGTCGGATCTATGGCTACACCTTC. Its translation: CASSSITVGRIYGYTF. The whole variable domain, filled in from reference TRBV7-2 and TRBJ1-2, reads GAGVSQSPSNKVTEKGKDVELRCDPISGHTALYWYRQSLGQGLEFLIYFQGNSAPDKSGLPSDRFSAERTGGSVSTLTIQRTQQEDSAVYLCASSSITVGRIYGYTFGSGTRLTVV.

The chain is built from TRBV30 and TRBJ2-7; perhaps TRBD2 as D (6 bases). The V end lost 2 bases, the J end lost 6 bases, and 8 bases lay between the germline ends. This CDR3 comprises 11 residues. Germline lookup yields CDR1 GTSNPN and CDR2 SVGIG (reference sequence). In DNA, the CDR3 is TGTGCCTGGAGTCGGGGGACCGAGCAGTACTTC. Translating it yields CAWSRGTEQYF. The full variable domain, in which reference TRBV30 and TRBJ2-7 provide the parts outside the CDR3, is SQTIHQWPATLVQPVGSPLSLECTVEGTSNPNLYWYRQAAGRGLQLLFYSVGIGQISSEVPQNLSASRPQDRQFILSSKKLLLSDSGFYLCAWSRGTEQYFGPGTRLTVT.

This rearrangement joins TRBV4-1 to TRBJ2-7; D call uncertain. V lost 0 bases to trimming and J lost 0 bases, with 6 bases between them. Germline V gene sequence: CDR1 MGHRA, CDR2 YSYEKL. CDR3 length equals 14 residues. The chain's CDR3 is CASSQDYFSYEQYF. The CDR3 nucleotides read TGCGCCAGCAGCCAAGATTACTTCTCCTACGAGCAGTACTTC.

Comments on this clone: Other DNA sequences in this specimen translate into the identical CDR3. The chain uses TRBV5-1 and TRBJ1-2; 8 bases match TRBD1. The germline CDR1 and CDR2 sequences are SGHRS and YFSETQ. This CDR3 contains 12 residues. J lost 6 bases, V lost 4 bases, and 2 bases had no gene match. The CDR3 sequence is CASSLDRDGYTF. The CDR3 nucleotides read TGCGCCAGCAGCCTGGACAGGGATGGCTACACCTTC. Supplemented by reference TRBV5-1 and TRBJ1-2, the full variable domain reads KAGVTQTPRYLIKTRGQQVTLSCSPISGHRSVSWYQQTPGQGLQFLFEYFSETQRNKGNFPGRFSGRQFSNSRSEMNVSTLELGDSALYLCASSLDRDGYTFGSGTRLTVV.

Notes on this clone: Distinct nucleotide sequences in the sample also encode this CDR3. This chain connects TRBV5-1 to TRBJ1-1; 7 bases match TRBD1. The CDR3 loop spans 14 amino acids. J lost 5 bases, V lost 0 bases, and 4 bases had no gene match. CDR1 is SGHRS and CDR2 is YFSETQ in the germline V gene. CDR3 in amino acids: CASSLEGGVTEAFF. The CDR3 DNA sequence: TGCGCCAGCAGCTTGGAAGGGGGCGTAACTGAAGCTTTCTTT.

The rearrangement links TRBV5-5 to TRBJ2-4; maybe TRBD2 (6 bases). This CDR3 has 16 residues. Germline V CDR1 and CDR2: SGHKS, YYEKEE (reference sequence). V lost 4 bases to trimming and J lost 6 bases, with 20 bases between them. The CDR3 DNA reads TGTGCCAGCAGCCGTGTACAGCGAGCCGGGGGAAACATTCAGTACTTC. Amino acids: CASSRVQRAGGNIQYF.

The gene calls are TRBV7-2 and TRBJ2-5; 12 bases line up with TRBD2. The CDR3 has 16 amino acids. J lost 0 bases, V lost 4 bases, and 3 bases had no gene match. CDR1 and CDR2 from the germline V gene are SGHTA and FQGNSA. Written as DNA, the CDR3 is TGTGCCAGCAGCTCACTAGCGGGAGGATACCAAGAGACCCAGTACTTC. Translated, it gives CASSSLAGGYQETQYF.

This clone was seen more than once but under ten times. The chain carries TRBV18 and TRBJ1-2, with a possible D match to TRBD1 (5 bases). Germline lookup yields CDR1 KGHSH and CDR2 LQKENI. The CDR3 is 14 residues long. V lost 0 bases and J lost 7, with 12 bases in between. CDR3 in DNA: TGTGCCAGCTCACCACCGGGAGGGGCGGTTGGCTACACCTTC. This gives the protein CASSPPGGAVGYTF.

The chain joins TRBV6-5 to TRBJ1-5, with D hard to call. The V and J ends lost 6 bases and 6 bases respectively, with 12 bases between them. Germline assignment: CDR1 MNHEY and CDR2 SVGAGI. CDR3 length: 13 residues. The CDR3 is CASSPRVGQPQHF. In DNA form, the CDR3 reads TGTGCCAGCAGCCCCCGGGTAGGTCAGCCCCAGCATTTT.

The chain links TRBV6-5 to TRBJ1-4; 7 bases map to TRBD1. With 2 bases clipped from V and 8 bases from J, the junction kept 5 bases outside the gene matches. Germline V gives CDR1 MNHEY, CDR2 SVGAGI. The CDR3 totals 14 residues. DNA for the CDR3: TGTGCCAGCAGTTACACACCAGGGGGAGAAAAACTGTTTTTT. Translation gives CASSYTPGGEKLFF.

The CDR3 sequence: CASSLGTSGRENEQFF. In DNA, the CDR3 is TGTGCCAGCAGCCTCGGGACTAGCGGGAGGGAAAATGAGCAGTTCTTC. V and J are TRBV9 and TRBJ2-1; 16 nucleotides line up with TRBD2. The length of the CDR3 is 16 residues. CDR1 and CDR2 from the germline V gene are SGDLS and YYNGEE. The V and J ends lost 4 bases and 7 bases, in that order; junction bases with no gene match: 5.

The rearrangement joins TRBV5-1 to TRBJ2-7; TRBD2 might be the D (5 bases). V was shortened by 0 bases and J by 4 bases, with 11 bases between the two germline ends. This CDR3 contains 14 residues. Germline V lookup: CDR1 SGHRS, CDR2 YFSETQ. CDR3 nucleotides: TGCGCCAGCAGCTTGGGGACTCCCGGGTACGAGCAGTACTTC. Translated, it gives CASSLGTPGYEQYF.

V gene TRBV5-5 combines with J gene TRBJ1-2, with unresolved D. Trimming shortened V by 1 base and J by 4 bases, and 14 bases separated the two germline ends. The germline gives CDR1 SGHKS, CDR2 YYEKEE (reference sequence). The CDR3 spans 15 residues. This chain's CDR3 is CASSLWVVGPYGYTF. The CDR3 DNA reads TGTGCCAGCAGCTTGTGGGTGGTAGGACCCTATGGCTACACCTTC.

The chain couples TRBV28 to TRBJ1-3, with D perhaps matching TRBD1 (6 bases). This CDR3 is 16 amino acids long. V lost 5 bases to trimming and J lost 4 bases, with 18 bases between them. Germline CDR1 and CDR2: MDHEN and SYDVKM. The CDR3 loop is CASSGGDLGKGNTIYF. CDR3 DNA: TGTGCCAGCAGTGGGGGCGATTTAGGAAAAGGAAACACCATATATTTT.

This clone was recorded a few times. The CDR3 region has the DNA TGTGCCAGTAGTATATGGGCGGGGGCTGGTCAGCCCCAGCATTTT. Translated, it gives CASSIWAGAGQPQHF. V gene TRBV19 combines with J gene TRBJ1-5, with D perhaps matching TRBD1 (6 bases). Germline CDR1 and CDR2: LNHDA and SQIVND (reference sequence). This CDR3 region has 15 residues. The germline V and J ends were trimmed by 2 bases and 6 bases, with 14 bases remaining between them.

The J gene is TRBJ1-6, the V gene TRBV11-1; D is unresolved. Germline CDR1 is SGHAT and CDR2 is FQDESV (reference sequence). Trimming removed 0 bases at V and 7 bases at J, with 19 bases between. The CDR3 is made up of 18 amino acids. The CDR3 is CASSLAEEARIRNSPLHF. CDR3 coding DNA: TGTGCCAGCAGCTTAGCGGAGGAGGCTCGGATCCGGAATTCACCCCTCCACTTT.

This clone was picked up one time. CDR3 sequence (DNA): TGTGCCAGTAGTATAAAGGTGGGGGTCTATGGCTACACCTTC. Translation gives CASSIKVGVYGYTF. The rearrangement links TRBV19 to TRBJ1-2, with D perhaps matching TRBD1 (5 bases). The CDR3 extends over 14 amino acids. Germline values: CDR1 LNHDA, CDR2 SQIVND (reference sequence). V was shortened by 2 bases and J by 4 bases, with 11 bases between the two germline ends.

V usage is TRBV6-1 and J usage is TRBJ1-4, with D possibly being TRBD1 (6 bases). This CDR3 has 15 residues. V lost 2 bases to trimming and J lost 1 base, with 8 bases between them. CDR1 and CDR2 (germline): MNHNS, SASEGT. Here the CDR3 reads CASSERGLTNEKLFF. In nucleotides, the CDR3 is TGTGCCAGCAGTGAAAGGGGGTTAACTAATGAAAAACTGTTTTTT.

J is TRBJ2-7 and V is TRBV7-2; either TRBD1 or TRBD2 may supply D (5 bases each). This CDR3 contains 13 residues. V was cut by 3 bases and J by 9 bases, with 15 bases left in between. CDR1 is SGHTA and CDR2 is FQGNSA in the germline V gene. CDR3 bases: TGTGCCAGCAGCTTGGTGGGGGATGGCTGGCAGTACTTC. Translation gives CASSLVGDGWQYF.

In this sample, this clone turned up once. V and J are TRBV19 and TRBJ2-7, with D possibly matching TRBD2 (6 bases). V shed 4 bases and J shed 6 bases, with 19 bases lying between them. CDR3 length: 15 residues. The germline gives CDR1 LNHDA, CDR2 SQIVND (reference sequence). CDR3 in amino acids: CASSSPGEKLGEQYF. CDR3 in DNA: TGTGCCAGTAGTAGTCCGGGGGAGAAACTAGGCGAGCAGTACTTC.

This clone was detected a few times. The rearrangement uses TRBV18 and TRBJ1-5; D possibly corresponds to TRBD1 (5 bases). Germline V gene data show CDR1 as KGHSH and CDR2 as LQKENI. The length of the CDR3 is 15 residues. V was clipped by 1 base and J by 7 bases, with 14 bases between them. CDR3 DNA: TGTGCCAGCTCACCACAGCAGGGCGGAGAGCAGCCCCAGCATTTT. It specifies CASSPQQGGEQPQHF.

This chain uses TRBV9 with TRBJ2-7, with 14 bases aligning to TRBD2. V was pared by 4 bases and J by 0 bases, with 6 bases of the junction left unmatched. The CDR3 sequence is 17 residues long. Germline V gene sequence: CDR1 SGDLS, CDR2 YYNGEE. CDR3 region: CASSRGLAGDHSYEQYF. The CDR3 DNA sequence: TGTGCCAGCAGCCGGGGACTAGCGGGAGACCACTCCTACGAGCAGTACTTC.

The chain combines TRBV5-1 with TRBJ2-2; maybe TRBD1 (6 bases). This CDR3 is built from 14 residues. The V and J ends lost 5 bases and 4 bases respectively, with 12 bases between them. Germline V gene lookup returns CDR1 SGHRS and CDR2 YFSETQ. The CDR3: CASRLDRATGELFF. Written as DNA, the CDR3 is TGCGCCAGCAGACTGGACAGAGCCACCGGGGAGCTGTTTTTT.

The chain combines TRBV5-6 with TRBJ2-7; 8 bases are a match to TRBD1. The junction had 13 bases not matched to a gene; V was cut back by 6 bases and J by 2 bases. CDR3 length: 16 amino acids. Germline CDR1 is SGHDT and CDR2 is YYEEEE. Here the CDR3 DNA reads TGTGCCAGCATCCGTGGCCCCGGACAGGGAGCCTACGAGCAGTACTTC. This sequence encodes CASIRGPGQGAYEQYF.

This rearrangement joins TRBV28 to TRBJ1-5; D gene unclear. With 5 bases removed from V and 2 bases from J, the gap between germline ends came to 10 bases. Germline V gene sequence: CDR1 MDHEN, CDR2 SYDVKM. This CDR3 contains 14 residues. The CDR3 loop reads CASSIQIGNQPQHF. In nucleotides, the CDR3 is TGTGCCAGCAGTATACAAATCGGCAATCAGCCCCAGCATTTT.